This T cell receptor (beta chain) was identified during a study of post-analysis software for immune sequencing data. Broader study findings: Significantly lower normalized Chao1 diversity was seen in multiple sclerosis patients than in controls. TRBV5-6, TRBV5-1 and TRBV20-1 belonged to a set of roughly 5 TRBV segments that were more frequent in patients than controls.

TCR beta cDNA libraries had unique molecular identifiers. TCRdb reprocessed the PCR reads with MiXCR, giving one entry per CDR3 protein. The sample contains around 200,000 distinct CDR3 sequences, roughly 30% of which appear only once. This clonotype showed up many times. Antigen: not known. V lost 0 bases, J lost 0 bases, and 13 bases lay in between. The CDR3 totals 16 residues. The germline V gene has CDR1 DFQATT and CDR2 SNEGSKA (reference sequence). The clonotype originates from a girl younger than 18 with multiple sclerosis. The sequenced material came from blood. This chain uses TRBV20-1 with TRBJ2-3; D is possibly TRBD2 (6 bases). CDR3 sequence: CSARDLWRGSTDTQYF. The CDR3 DNA reads as TGCAGTGCTAGAGATTTGTGGAGGGGCAGCACAGATACGCAGTATTTT.